The clone carrying this TCR beta chain was seen only a few times. Time point specified: patch test 3, about 24 weeks after DPC sensitization. As for treatment: therapeutic diphenylcyclopropenone sensitization with weekly scalp DPC. From whole blood left unfractionated, total RNA was extracted. The library put unique molecular identifiers onto individual cDNA molecules. In TCRdb, the RACE reads were re-called with MiXCR into one record per CDR3 protein. This sample has about 64,000 distinct CDR3 sequences, with about 11% found just once. The entry originates in a study of human T cells and chemical hapten exposure. Study-level information: During the approximately 23-week study period, patients had diphenylcyclopropenone applied to the scalp every week.

Trimming stripped 1 base from V and 8 bases from J, with 16 bases between. Germline V gene sequence: CDR1 SGHVS, CDR2 FQNEAQ. This CDR3 region has 15 residues. The chain joins TRBV7-8 to TRBJ2-3, with D unresolved. This sequence originates from a woman in her 30s with alopecia areata. Some clones in this sample may be carry-over from other donors' samples. Sequenced material: whole blood, taken in connection with sensitization to the hapten diphenylcyclopropenone (DPC). The CDR3 sequence is CASSLDLPPQSTQYF. CDR3 DNA sequence: TGTGCCAGCAGCTTAGATCTTCCCCCACAGTCTACGCAGTATTTT.